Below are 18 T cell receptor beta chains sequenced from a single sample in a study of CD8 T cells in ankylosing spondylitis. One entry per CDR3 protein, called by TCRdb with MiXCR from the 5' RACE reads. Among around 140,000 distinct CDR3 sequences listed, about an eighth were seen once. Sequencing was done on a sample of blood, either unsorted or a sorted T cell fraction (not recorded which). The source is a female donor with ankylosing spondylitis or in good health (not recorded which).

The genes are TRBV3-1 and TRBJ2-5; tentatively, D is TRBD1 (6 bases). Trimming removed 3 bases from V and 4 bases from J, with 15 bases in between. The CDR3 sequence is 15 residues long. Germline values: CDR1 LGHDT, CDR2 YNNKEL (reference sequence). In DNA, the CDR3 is TGTGCCAGCAGCCACCAAACGGACAGCGGAGAGACCCAGTACTTC. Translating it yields CASSHQTDSGETQYF.

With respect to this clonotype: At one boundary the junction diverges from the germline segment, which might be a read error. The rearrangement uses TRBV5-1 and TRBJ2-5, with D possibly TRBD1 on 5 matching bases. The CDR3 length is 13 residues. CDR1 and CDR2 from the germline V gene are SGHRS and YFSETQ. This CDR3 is CASSLGQQGTQYF. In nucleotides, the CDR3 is TGCGCCAGCAGCTTGGGACAGCAAGGGACCCAGTACTTC.

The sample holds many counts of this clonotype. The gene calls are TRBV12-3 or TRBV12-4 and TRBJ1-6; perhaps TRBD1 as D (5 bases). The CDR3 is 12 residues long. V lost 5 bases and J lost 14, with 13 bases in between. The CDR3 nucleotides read TGTGCCAGCAGTCCCGGGGGAACGGCCCTCCACTTT. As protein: CASSPGGTALHF.

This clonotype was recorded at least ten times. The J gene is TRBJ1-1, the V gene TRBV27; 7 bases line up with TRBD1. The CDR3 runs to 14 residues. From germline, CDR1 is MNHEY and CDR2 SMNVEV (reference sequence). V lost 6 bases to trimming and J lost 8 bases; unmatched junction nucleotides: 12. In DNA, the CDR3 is TGTGCCAGCAGCTCAGGACAGGTCCCGGCGGAAGCTTTCTTT. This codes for CASSSGQVPAEAFF.

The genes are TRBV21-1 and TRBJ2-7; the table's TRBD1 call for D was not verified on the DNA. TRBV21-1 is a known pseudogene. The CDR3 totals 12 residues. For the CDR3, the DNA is TGTGCCAGCAGCAGCCCCCTTTACGAGCAGTACTTC. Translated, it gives CASSSPLYEQYF.

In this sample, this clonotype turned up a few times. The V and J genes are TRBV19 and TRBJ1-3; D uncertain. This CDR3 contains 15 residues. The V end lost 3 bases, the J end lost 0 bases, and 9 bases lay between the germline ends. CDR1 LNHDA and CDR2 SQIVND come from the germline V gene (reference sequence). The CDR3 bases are TGTGCCAGTAGTATCGGTCAGGCCTCTGGAAACACCATATATTTT. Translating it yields CASSIGQASGNTIYF.

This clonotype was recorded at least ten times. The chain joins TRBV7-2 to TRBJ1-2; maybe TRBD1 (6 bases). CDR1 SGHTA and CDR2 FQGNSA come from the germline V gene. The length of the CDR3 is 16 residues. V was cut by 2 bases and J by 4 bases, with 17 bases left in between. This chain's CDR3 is CASSLLSNRVTYGYTF. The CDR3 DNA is TGTGCCAGCAGCTTATTAAGCAACAGGGTGACCTATGGCTACACCTTC. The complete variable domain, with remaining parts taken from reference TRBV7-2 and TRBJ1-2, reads GAGVSQSPSNKVTEKGKDVELRCDPISGHTALYWYRQSLGQGLEFLIYFQGNSAPDKSGLPSDRFSAERTGGSVSTLTIQRTQQEDSAVYLCASSLLSNRVTYGYTFGSGTRLTVV.

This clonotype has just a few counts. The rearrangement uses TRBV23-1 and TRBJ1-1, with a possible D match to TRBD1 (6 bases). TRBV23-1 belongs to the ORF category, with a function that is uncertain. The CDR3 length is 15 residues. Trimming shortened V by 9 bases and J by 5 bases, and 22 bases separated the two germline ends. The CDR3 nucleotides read TGCGCCAGGACGATCCGGGGGCAAGGAGGAACTGAAGCTTTCTTT. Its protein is CARTIRGQGGTEAFF.

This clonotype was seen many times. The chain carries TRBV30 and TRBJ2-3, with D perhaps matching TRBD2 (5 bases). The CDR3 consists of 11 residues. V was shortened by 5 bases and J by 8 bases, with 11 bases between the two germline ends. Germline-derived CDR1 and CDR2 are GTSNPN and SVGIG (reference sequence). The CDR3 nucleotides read TGTGCCTGGGGACTCAGTCGTACGCAGTATTTT. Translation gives CAWGLSRTQYF.

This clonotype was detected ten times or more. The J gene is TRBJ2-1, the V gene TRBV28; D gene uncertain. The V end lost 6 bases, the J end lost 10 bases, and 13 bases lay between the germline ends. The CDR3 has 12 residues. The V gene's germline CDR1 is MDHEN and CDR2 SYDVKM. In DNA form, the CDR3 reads TGTGCCAGCAGCCTTGATCCTAGGGAGCAGTTCTTC. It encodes CASSLDPREQFF. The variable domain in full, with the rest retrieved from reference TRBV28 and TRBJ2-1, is DVKVTQSSRYLVKRTGEKVFLECVQDMDHENMFWYRQDPGLGLRLIYFSYDVKMKEKGDIPEGYSVSREKKERFSLILESASTNQTSMYLCASSLDPREQFFGPGTRLTVL.

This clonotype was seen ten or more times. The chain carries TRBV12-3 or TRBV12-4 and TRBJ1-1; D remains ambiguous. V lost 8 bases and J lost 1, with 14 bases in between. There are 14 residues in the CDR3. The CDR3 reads CASRVWGANTEAFF. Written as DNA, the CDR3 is TGTGCCAGCCGAGTATGGGGTGCGAACACTGAAGCTTTCTTT.

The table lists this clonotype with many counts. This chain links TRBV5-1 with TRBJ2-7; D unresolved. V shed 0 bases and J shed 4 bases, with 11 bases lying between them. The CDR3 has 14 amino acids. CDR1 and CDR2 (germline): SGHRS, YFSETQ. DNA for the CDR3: TGCGCCAGCAGCTTGGTTCCGGAGAGGTACGAGCAGTACTTC. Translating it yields CASSLVPERYEQYF.

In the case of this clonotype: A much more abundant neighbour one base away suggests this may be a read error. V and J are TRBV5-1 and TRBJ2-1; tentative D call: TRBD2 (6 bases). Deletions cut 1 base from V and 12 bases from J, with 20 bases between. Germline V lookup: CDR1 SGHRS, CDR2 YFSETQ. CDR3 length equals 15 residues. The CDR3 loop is CASSLMTGLQRGQFF. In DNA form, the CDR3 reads TGCGCCAGCAGCTTGATGACGGGACTTCAACGTGGGCAGTTCTTC. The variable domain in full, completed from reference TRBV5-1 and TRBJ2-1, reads KAGVTQTPRYLIKTRGQQVTLSCSPISGHRSVSWYQQTPGQGLQFLFEYFSETQRNKGNFPGRFSGRQFSNSRSEMNVSTLELGDSALYLCASSLMTGLQRGQFFGPGTRLTVL.

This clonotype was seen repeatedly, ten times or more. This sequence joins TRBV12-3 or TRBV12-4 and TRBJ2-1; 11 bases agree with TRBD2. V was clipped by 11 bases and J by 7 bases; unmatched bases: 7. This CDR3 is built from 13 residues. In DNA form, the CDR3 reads TGTGCCGGCGGGACTAGCGGACGGAATGAGCAGTTCTTC. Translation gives CAGGTSGRNEQFF.

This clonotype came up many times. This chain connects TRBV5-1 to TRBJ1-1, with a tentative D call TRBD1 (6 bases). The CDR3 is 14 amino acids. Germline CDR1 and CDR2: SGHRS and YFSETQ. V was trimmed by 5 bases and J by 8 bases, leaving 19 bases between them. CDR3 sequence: CASSQTGIGTEAFF. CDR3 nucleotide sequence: TGCGCCAGCAGTCAAACAGGGATCGGAACCGAAGCTTTCTTT.

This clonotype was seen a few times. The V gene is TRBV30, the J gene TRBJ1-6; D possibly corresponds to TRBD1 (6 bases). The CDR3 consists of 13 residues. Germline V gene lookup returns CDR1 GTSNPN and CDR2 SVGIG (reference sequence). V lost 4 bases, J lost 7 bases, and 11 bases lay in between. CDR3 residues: CAWNPTGNSPLHF. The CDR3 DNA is TGTGCCTGGAACCCTACAGGGAATTCACCCCTCCACTTT.

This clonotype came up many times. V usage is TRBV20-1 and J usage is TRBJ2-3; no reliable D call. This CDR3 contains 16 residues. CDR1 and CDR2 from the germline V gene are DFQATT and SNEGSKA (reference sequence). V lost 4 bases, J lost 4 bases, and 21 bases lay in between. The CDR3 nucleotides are TGCAGTGCTAAGAGACCGACGGGTGTTAGCTCAGATACGCAGTATTTT. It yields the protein CSAKRPTGVSSDTQYF.

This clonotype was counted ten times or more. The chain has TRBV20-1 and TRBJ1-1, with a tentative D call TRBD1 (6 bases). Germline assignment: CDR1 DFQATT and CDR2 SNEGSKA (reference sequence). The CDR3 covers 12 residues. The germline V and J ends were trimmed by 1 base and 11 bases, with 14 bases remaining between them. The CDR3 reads CSARGGGRYAFF. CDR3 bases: TGCAGTGCTAGAGGTGGGGGCAGGTACGCTTTCTTT.